This T cell receptor beta chain was captured in a study of blood T cell repertoires in COVID-19. Across the study: Italy, Spain and the United States were the sources of the convalescent and acute COVID-19 samples. PBMCs, B-cell-depleted T cells, or T cells were the source of the cDNA or gDNA that made up the material.

This CDR3 is built from 15 residues. CDR1 LGHNA and CDR2 YNFKEQ come from the germline V gene. Trimming pared 0 bases from V and 9 bases from J, leaving 17 bases between. Authors' analysis steps: Amplification of reference gene primers was used by the study to estimate nucleated cell counts. Produced via immunoSEQ multiplex PCR; TCRdb's table is partial and in-frame only. D and trimming were read from the DNA, whereas the V and J calls and clone size are those reported in that table. The data show about 60,000 clones, about 90% seen once. The rearrangement links TRBV4-2 to TRBJ1-1, with D possibly matching TRBD1 (6 bases). This clonotype originated in a human donor in a cohort sampled during active COVID-19. Sequencing input: peripheral blood. CDR3 bases: TGTGCCAGCAGCCAAGATTTGGCAGGGGCGTATAAAGCTTTCTTT. This codes for CASSQDLAGAYKAFF.